This T cell receptor (beta chain) was observed in a study of blood T cell repertoires in COVID-19. Study as a whole: T cells, B-cell-depleted T cells, or PBMCs supplied cDNA or gDNA.

Per the study methods: Reference gene primer amplification gave nucleated cell count estimates. Clones were sequenced by immunoSEQ multiplex PCR, and TCRdb holds only the in-frame ones, with some missing. For V, J and clone size, that table is used; D and trimming come from the DNA. The data show some 200,000 clones, with roughly 84% seen just once and more than 14% held by the top ten. Germline lookup yields CDR1 LGHDT and CDR2 YNNKEL (reference sequence). Trimming left V 3 bases short and J 8 bases short, with 16 bases between. The length of the CDR3 is 15 residues. Sample: peripheral blood. The sequence came from a woman between 65 and 79 years old with COVID-19, enrolled during active disease. The gene calls are TRBV3-1 (or the pseudogene TRBV3-2) and TRBJ1-4; D is perhaps TRBD1 (5 bases). CDR3 nucleotides: TGTGCCAGCAGCCAGGCCGGGACGGAGGGGGAAAAACTGTTTTTT. Translating it yields CASSQAGTEGEKLFF.